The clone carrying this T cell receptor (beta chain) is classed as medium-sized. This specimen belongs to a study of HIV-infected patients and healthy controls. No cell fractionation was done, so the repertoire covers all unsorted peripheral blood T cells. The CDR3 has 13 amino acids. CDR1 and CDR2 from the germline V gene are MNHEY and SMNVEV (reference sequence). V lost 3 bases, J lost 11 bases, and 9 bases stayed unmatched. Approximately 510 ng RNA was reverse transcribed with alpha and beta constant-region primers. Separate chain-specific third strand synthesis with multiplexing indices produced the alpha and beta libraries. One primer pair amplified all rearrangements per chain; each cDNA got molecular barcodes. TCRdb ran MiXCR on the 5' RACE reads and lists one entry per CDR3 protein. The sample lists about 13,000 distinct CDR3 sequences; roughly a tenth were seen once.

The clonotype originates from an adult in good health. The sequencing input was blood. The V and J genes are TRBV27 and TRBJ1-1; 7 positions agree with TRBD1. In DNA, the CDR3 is TGTGCCAGCAGTTTCCGGCAGGGGGGGATGGCTTTCTTT. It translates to CASSFRQGGMAFF.